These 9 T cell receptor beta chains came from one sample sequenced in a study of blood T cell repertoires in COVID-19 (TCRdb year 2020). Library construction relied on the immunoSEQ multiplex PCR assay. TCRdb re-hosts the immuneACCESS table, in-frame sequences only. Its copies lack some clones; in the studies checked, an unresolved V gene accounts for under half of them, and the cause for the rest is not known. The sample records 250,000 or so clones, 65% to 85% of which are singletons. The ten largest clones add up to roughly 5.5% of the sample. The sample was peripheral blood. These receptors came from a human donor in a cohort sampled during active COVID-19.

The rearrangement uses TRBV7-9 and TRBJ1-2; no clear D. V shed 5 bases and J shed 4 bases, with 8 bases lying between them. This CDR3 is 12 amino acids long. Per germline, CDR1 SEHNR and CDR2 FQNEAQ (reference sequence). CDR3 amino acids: CASSAASYGYTF. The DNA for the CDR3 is TGTGCCAGCAGCGCCGCGTCCTATGGCTACACCTTC. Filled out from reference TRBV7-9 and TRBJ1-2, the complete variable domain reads DTGVSQNPRHKITKRGQNVTFRCDPISEHNRLYWYRQTLGQGPEFLTYFQNEAQLEKSRLLSDRFSAERPKGSFSTLEIQRTEQGDSAMYLCASSAASYGYTFGSGTRLTVV.

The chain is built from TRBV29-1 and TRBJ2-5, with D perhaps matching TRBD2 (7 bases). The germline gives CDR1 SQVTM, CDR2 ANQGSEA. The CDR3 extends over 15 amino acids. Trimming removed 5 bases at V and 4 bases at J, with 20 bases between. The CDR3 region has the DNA TGCAGCGTTACGCCGGGGGGCAGTCATAGAGAGACCCAGTACTTC. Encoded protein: CSVTPGGSHRETQYF.

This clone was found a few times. The CDR3 is CASRAGGTGELFF. CDR3 nucleotides: TGCGCCAGCAGGGCCGGGGGCACCGGGGAGCTGTTTTTT. The chain carries TRBV10-1 and TRBJ2-2; weak D call: TRBD2 (6 bases). V was shortened by 6 bases and J by 4 bases, with 9 bases between the two germline ends. The CDR3 spans 13 residues. Germline lookup yields CDR1 WNHNN and CDR2 SYGVQD (reference sequence).

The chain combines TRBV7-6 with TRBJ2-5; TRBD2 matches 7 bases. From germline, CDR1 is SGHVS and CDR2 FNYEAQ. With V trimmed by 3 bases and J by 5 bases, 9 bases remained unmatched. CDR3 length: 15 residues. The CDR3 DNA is TGTGCCAGCAGCTTTTATCTACTGCGGGGGGAGACCCAGTACTTC. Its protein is CASSFYLLRGETQYF.

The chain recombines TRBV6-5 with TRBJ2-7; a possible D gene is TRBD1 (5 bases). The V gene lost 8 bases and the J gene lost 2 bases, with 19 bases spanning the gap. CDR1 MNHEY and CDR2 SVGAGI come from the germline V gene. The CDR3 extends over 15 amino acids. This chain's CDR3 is CASSWTSLIAYEQYF. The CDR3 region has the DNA TGTGCCAGCTCCTGGACATCACTTATCGCCTACGAGCAGTACTTC.

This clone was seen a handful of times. The CDR3 sequence: CASSSGQGRDHEQYF. CDR3 DNA sequence: TGCGCCAGCAGCTCGGGACAGGGAAGGGACCACGAGCAGTACTTC. J is TRBJ2-7 and V is TRBV5-1; 9 bases line up with TRBD1. Germline V CDR1 and CDR2: SGHRS, YFSETQ. V gave up 3 bases and J gave up 5 bases; unmatched junction bases: 9. This CDR3 has 15 residues.

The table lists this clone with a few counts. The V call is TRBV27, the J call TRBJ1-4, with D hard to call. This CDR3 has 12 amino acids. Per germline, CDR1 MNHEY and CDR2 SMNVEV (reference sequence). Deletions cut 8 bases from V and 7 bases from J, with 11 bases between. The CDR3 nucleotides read TGTGCCAGCGGCAGTCCTGGTGAAAAACTGTTTTTT. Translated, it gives CASGSPGEKLFF. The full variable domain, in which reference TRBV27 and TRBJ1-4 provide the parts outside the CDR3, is EAQVTQNPRYLITVTGKKLTVTCSQNMNHEYMSWYRQDPGLGLRQIYYSMNVEVTDKGDVPEGYKVSRKEKRNFPLILESPSPNQTSLYFCASGSPGEKLFFGSGTQLSVL.

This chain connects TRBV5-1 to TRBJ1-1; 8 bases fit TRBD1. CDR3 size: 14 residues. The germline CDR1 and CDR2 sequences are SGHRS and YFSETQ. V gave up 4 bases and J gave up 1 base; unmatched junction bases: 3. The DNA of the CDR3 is TGCGCCAGCAGCACGACAGGGGCGAACACTGAAGCTTTCTTT. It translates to CASSTTGANTEAFF.

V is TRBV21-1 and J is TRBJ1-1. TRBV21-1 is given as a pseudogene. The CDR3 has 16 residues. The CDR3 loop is CASSPTGGPMNTEAFF. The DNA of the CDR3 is TGTGCCAGCAGCCCAACGGGGGGACCTATGAACACTGAAGCTTTCTTT.